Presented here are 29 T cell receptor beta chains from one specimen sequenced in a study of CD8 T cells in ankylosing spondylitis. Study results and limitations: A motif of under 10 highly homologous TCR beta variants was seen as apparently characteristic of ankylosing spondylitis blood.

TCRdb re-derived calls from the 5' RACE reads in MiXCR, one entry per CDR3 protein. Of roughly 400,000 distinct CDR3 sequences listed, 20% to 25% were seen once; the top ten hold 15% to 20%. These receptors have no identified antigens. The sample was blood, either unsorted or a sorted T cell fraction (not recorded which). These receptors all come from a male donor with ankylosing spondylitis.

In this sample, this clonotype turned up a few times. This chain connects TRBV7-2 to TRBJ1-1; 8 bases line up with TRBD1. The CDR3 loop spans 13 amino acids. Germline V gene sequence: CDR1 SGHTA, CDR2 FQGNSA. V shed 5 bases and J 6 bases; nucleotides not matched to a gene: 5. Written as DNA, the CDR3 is TGTGCCAGCAGCCGAGACAGGGGAGCTGAAGCTTTCTTT. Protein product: CASSRDRGAEAFF.

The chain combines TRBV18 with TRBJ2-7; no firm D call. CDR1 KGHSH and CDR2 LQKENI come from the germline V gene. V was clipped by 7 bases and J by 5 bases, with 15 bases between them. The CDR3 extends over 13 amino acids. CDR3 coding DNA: TGTGCCAGCTGGGCTTCGGCCTCTCACGAGCAGTACTTC. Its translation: CASWASASHEQYF.

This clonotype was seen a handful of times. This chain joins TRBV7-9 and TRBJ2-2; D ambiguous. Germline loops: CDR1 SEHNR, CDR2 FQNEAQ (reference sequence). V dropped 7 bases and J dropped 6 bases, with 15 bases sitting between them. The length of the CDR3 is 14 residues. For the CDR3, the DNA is TGTGCCAGCAACCCTAGGGCCCGGCCCGGGGAGCTGTTTTTT. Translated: CASNPRARPGELFF.

For the CDR3, the DNA is TGTGCCAGCAGCGCTCTGTCTAGCGGGACAATTTACGAGCAGTACTTC. It specifies CASSALSSGTIYEQYF. This rearrangement joins TRBV11-2 to TRBJ2-7, with 9 nucleotides matching TRBD2. The CDR3 length is 16 residues. In germline, CDR1 is SGHAT, CDR2 FQNNGV. Losses at the gene ends were 5 bases for V and 4 bases for J; bases not matched to a gene: 12.

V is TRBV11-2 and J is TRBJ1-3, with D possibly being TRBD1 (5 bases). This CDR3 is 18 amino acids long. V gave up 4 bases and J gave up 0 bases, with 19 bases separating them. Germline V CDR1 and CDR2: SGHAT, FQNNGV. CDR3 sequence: CASSSPSGGGTSGNTIYF. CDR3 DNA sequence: TGTGCCAGCAGCTCCCCCTCGGGTGGGGGTACCTCTGGAAACACCATATATTTT.

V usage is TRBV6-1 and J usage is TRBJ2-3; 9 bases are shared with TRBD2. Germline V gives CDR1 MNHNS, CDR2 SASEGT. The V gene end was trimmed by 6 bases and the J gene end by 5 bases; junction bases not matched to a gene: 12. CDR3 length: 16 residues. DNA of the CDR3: TGTGCCAGCAGCGATGCGGGAGGGGGCCGTAAAGATACGCAGTATTTT. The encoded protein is CASSDAGGGRKDTQYF.

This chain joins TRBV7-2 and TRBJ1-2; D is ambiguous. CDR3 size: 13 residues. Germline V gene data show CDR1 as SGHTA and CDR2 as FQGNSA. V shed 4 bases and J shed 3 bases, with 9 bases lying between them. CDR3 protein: CASSSSGYYGYTF. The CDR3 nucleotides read TGTGCCAGCAGCTCCTCCGGGTACTATGGCTACACCTTC.

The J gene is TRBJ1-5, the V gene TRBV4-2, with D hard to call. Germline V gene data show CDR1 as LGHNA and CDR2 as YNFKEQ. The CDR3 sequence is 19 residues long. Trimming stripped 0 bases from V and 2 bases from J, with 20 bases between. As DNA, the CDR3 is TGTGCCAGCAGCCAAGATTTGTACGCATGGGGAAGGGGCAATCAGCCCCAGCATTTT. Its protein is CASSQDLYAWGRGNQPQHF.

CDR3: CTSGLNTGELFF. CDR3 coding DNA: TGTACTAGCGGGCTGAACACCGGGGAGCTGTTTTTT. V is TRBV28 and J is TRBJ2-2; 9 nucleotides line up with TRBD2. The V gene's germline CDR1 is MDHEN and CDR2 SYDVKM. This CDR3 spans 12 amino acids.

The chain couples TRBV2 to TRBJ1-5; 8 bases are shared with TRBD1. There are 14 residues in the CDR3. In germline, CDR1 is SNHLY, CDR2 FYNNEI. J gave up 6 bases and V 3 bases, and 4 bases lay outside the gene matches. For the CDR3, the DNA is TGTGCCAGCAGTGATGAGACAGGGGCTCAGCCCCAGCATTTT. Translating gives CASSDETGAQPQHF.

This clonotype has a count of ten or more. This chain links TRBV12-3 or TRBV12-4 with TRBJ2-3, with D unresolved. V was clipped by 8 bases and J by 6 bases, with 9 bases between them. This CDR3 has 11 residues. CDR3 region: CASRTLDTQYF. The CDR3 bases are TGTGCCAGCCGCACTTTGGATACGCAGTATTTT.

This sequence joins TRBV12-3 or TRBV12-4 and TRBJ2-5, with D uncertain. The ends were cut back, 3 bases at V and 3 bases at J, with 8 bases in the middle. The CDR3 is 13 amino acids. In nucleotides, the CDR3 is TGTGCCAGCAGTTTGTTGGTTAAAGAGACCCAGTACTTC. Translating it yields CASSLLVKETQYF.

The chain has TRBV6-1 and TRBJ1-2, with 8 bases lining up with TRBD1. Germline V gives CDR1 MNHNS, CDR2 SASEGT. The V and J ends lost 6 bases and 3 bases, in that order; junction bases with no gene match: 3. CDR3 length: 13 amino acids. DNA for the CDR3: TGTGCCAGCAGCACGACAGGGGACTATGGCTACACCTTC. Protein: CASSTTGDYGYTF.

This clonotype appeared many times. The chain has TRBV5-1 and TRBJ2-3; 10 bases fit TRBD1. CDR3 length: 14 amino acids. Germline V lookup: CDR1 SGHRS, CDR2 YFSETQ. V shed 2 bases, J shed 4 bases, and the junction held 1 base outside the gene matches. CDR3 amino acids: CASSFGQGADTQYF. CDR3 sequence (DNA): TGCGCCAGCAGCTTTGGACAGGGGGCAGATACGCAGTATTTT.

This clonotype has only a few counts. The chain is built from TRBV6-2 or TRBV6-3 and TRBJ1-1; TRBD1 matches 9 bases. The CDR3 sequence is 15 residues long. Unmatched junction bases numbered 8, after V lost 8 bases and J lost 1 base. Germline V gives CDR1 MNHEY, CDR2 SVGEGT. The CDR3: CASGYRGRGNTEAFF. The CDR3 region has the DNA TGTGCCAGCGGATACAGGGGGCGAGGGAACACTGAAGCTTTCTTT.

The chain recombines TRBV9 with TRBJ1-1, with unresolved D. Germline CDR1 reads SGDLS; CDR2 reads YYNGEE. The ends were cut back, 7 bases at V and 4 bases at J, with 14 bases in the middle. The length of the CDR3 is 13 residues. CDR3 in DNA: TGTGCCAGCGGCCGGGAGAGAGCCACTGAAGCTTTCTTT. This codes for CASGRERATEAFF.

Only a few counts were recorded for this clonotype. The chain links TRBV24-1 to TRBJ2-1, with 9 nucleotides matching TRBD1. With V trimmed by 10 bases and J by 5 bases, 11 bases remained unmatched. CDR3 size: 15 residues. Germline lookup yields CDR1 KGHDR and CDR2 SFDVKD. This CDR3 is CATQGAGVADNEQFF. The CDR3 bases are TGTGCCACACAGGGGGCGGGAGTTGCGGACAATGAGCAGTTCTTC.

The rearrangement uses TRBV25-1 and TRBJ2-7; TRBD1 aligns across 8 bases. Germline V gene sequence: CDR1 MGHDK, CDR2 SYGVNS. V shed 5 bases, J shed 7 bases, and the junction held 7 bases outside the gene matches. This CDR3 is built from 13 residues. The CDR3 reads CASSPRGHGEQYF. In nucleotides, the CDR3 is TGTGCCAGCAGTCCCAGGGGGCATGGTGAGCAGTACTTC.

CDR3 loop: CASSWDAPGGQEAFF. Here the CDR3 DNA reads TGCGCCAGCAGCTGGGACGCACCCGGGGGGCAGGAAGCTTTCTTT. V gene TRBV5-1 combines with J gene TRBJ1-1; D might be TRBD1 (6 bases). V lost 3 bases to trimming and J lost 8 bases, with 20 bases between them. This CDR3 is 15 amino acids long. Germline assignment: CDR1 SGHRS and CDR2 YFSETQ.

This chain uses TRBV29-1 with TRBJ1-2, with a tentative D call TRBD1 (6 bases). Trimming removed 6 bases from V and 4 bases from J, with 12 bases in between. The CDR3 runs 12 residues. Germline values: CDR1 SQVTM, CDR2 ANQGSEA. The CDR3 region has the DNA TGCAGCGTGGGAGGACAGACCTATGGCTACACCTTC. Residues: CSVGGQTYGYTF.

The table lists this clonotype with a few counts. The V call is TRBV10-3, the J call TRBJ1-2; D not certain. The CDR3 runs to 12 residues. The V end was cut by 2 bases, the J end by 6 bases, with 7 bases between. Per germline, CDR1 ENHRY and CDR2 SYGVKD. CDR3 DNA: TGTGCCATCAGTGAGGGCACAGATGGCTACACCTTC. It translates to CAISEGTDGYTF.

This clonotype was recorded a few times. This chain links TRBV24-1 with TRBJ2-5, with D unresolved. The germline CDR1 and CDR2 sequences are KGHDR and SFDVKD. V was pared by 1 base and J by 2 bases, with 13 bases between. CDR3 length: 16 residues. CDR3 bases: TGTGCCACCAGTGATTTTGTCCGCGACTCTCAAGAGACCCAGTACTTC. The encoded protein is CATSDFVRDSQETQYF.

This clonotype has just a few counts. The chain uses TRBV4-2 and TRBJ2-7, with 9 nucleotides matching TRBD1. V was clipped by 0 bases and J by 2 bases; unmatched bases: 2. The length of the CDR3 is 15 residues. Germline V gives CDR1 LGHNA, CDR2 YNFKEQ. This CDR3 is CASSQEGTGPYEQYF. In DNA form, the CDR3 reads TGTGCCAGCAGCCAAGAGGGGACAGGGCCCTACGAGCAGTACTTC.

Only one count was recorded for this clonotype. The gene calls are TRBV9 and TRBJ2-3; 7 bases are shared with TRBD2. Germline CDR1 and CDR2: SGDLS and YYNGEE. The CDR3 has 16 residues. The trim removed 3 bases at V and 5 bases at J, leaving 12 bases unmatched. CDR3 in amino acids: CASSDLAGHGQDTQYF. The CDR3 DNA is TGTGCCAGCAGCGACTTAGCGGGTCACGGGCAAGATACGCAGTATTTT. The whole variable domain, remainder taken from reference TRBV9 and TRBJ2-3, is DSGVTQTPKHLITATGQRVTLRCSPRSGDLSVYWYQQSLDQGLQFLIQYYNGEERAKGNILERFSAQQFPDLHSELNLSSLELGDSALYFCASSDLAGHGQDTQYFGPGTRLTVL.

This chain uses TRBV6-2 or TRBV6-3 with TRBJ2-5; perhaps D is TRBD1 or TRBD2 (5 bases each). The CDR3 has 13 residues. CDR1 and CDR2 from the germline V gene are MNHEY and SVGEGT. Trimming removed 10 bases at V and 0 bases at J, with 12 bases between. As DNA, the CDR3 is TGTGCCACGGGTCGGGGCCACCAAGAGACCCAGTACTTC. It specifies CATGRGHQETQYF.

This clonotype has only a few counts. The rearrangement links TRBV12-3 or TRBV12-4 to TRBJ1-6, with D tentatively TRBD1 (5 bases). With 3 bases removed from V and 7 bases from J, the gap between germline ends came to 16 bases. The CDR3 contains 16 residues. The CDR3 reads CASSFSRDSRNSPLHF. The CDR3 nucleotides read TGTGCCAGCAGTTTTAGTAGAGACAGTCGCAATTCACCCCTCCACTTT.

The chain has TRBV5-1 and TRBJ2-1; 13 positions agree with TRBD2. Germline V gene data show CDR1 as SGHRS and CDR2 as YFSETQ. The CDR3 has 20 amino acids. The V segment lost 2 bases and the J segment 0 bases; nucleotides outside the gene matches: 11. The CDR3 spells CASSLQGRTSGSRSYNEQFF. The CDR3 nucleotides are TGCGCCAGCAGCTTACAGGGCCGGACTAGCGGGAGCCGCTCCTACAATGAGCAGTTCTTC.

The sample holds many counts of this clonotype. The CDR3 spells CASSRTSSTSTDTQYF. In nucleotides, the CDR3 is TGTGCCAGCAGCCGGACTAGCTCCACTAGCACAGATACGCAGTATTTT. The chain is built from TRBV7-2 and TRBJ2-3, with 8 bases fitting TRBD2. CDR1 is SGHTA and CDR2 is FQGNSA in the germline V gene. This CDR3 region has 16 residues. V lost 5 bases to trimming and J lost 0 bases; unmatched junction nucleotides: 7.

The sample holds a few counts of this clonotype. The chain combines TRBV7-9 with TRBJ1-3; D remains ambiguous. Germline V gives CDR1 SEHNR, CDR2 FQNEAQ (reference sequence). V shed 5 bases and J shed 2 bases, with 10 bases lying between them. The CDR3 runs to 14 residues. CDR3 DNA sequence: TGTGCCAGCAGCCCGGACTTACCTGGAAACACCATATATTTT. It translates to CASSPDLPGNTIYF. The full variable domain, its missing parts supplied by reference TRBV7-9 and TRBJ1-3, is DTGVSQNPRHKITKRGQNVTFRCDPISEHNRLYWYRQTLGQGPEFLTYFQNEAQLEKSRLLSDRFSAERPKGSFSTLEIQRTEQGDSAMYLCASSPDLPGNTIYFGEGSWLTVV.